What follows are 29 T cell receptor beta chains derived from one specimen sequenced in a study of shared clonotypes between healthy human individuals. Using immunoSEQ multiplex PCR, the repertoire was profiled, and TCRdb retains in-frame clones only, with some absent. Among a few million clones listed, 85% to 95% were seen once. Sequenced input: naive CD4+ T cells from PBMCs. The subset: CD45RA+ positively selected. The source of these receptors is a man aged 18 to 30 in good health. Some clones in this sample may be carry-over from other donors' samples.

The chain joins TRBV28 to TRBJ2-3, with TRBD2 as a possible D gene (6 bases). The V end lost 7 bases, the J end lost 4 bases, and 15 bases lay between the germline ends. This CDR3 has 14 residues. CDR1 is MDHEN and CDR2 is SYDVKM in the germline V gene. The CDR3 loop reads CASNSQGGADTQYF. CDR3 sequence (DNA): TGTGCCAGCAACAGTCAGGGCGGGGCAGATACGCAGTATTTT.

The V gene is TRBV6-1, the J gene TRBJ2-3, with D uncertain. V was pared by 2 bases and J by 2 bases, with 8 bases between. Per germline, CDR1 MNHNS and CDR2 SASEGT. CDR3 size: 14 residues. The CDR3 spells CASSEWPATDTQYF. In DNA, the CDR3 is TGTGCCAGCAGTGAATGGCCAGCCACAGATACGCAGTATTTT.

The rearrangement uses TRBV9 and TRBJ2-3, with D tentatively TRBD1 or TRBD2 (5 bases each). The CDR3 is made up of 15 amino acids. V lost 0 bases to trimming and J lost 0 bases, with 8 bases between them. Germline CDR1 is SGDLS and CDR2 is YYNGEE. The CDR3, as DNA: TGTGCCAGCAGCGTAGTAGGGGACAGCACAGATACGCAGTATTTT. Amino acids: CASSVVGDSTDTQYF.

The chain combines TRBV6-5 with TRBJ2-7; 9 bases map to TRBD1. The V segment lost 4 bases and the J segment 0 bases; nucleotides outside the gene matches: 7. Germline CDR1 reads MNHEY; CDR2 reads SVGAGI. The CDR3 spans 16 residues. CDR3 sequence: CASSLRPGQGSYEQYF. In DNA form, the CDR3 reads TGTGCCAGCAGTTTGCGCCCGGGACAGGGCTCCTACGAGCAGTACTTC.

V is TRBV28 and J is TRBJ2-1; D possibly matches TRBD1 or TRBD2 (7 bases each). Trimming pared 5 bases from V and 2 bases from J, leaving 13 bases between. Per germline, CDR1 MDHEN and CDR2 SYDVKM. The CDR3 is made up of 15 amino acids. CDR3 loop: CASSAGGGPYNEQFF. For the CDR3, the DNA is TGTGCCAGCAGTGCAGGGGGGGGTCCCTACAATGAGCAGTTCTTC.

The J gene is TRBJ1-2, the V gene TRBV27; 7 bases match TRBD1. Germline assignment: CDR1 MNHEY and CDR2 SMNVEV (reference sequence). The CDR3 spans 15 residues. J lost 3 bases, V lost 6 bases, and 10 bases had no gene match. CDR3 sequence reads: CASRAVGGLDYGYTF. For the CDR3, the DNA is TGTGCCAGCAGGGCAGTAGGGGGCCTTGACTATGGCTACACCTTC.

The chain combines TRBV7-6 with TRBJ2-1; 10 bases map to TRBD2. V lost 5 bases, J lost 4 bases, and 11 bases stayed unmatched. The CDR3 is 17 amino acids. The germline V gene has CDR1 SGHVS and CDR2 FNYEAQ. CDR3 nucleotides: TGTGCCAGCAGCCCCGTCCTTCTAGCGGGGGCATACAATGAGCAGTTCTTC. As protein: CASSPVLLAGAYNEQFF.

Comments on this clone: The sample holds other DNA sequences that translate to the same CDR3. This rearrangement joins TRBV28 to TRBJ1-5, with D perhaps matching TRBD1 (5 bases). The V end lost 3 bases, the J end lost 3 bases, and 9 bases lay between the germline ends. Germline loops: CDR1 MDHEN, CDR2 SYDVKM. CDR3 length equals 14 residues. The CDR3 DNA reads TGTGCCAGCAGTTTTCGGGGCCTCAATCAGCCCCAGCATTTT. It is translated as CASSFRGLNQPQHF. The complete variable domain, with remaining parts taken from reference TRBV28 and TRBJ1-5, reads DVKVTQSSRYLVKRTGEKVFLECVQDMDHENMFWYRQDPGLGLRLIYFSYDVKMKEKGDIPEGYSVSREKKERFSLILESASTNQTSMYLCASSFRGLNQPQHFGDGTRLSIL.

This clone was seen only once. The chain carries TRBV5-4 and TRBJ2-1; D possibly uses TRBD1 or TRBD2 (5 bases each). This CDR3 comprises 13 residues. Germline V CDR1 and CDR2: SGHNT, YYREEE (reference sequence). V was shortened by 1 base and J by 6 bases, with 8 bases between the two germline ends. CDR3 bases: TGTGCCAGCAGCTTGCCGGGACGCAATGAGCAGTTCTTC. As protein: CASSLPGRNEQFF.

V gene TRBV9 combines with J gene TRBJ2-7; either TRBD1 or TRBD2 may fit D (6 bases each). Trimming shortened V by 4 bases and J by 9 bases, and 26 bases separated the two germline ends. The CDR3 extends over 16 amino acids. Germline loops: CDR1 SGDLS, CDR2 YYNGEE. The CDR3 protein is CASSPTVGGAYERQYF. The CDR3 DNA reads TGTGCCAGCAGCCCCACGGTGGGGGGCGCCTATGAGAGGCAGTACTTC. The full variable domain, in which reference TRBV9 and TRBJ2-7 provide the parts outside the CDR3, is DSGVTQTPKHLITATGQRVTLRCSPRSGDLSVYWYQQSLDQGLQFLIQYYNGEERAKGNILERFSAQQFPDLHSELNLSSLELGDSALYFCASSPTVGGAYERQYFGPGTRLTVT.

CDR3 protein: CASSLEGPPQETQYF. The CDR3 DNA is TGTGCCAGCAGCTTAGAGGGGCCACCTCAAGAGACCCAGTACTTC. The chain uses TRBV7-9 and TRBJ2-5; D possibly corresponds to TRBD1 (5 bases). The CDR3 is made up of 15 amino acids. Germline loops: CDR1 SEHNR, CDR2 FQNEAQ (reference sequence). V was shortened by 1 base and J by 2 bases, with 11 bases between the two germline ends.

This chain connects TRBV9 to TRBJ2-5, with D perhaps matching TRBD2 (7 bases). Germline CDR1 reads SGDLS; CDR2 reads YYNGEE. This CDR3 contains 15 residues. The V end was cut by 0 bases, the J end by 5 bases, with 14 bases between. This CDR3 reads CASSVEGGLRETQYF. Written as DNA, the CDR3 is TGTGCCAGCAGCGTAGAGGGGGGGCTGAGGGAGACCCAGTACTTC.

The chain combines TRBV7-9 with TRBJ1-4; D perhaps matches TRBD1 (5 bases). Trimming shortened V by 5 bases and J by 3 bases, and 13 bases separated the two germline ends. This CDR3 region has 15 residues. CDR1 and CDR2 (germline): SEHNR, FQNEAQ (reference sequence). The CDR3 coding sequence is TGTGCCAGCAGCCCTAGCACGGGACCTAATGAAAAACTGTTTTTT. Translating gives CASSPSTGPNEKLFF.

The rearrangement links TRBV5-1 to TRBJ2-3, with D tentatively TRBD2 (5 bases). The CDR3 is made up of 15 amino acids. Germline lookup yields CDR1 SGHRS and CDR2 YFSETQ. V dropped 2 bases and J dropped 2 bases, with 12 bases sitting between them. The CDR3, as DNA: TGCGCCAGCAGCTTTTCTGCGGGCACCACAGATACGCAGTATTTT. Its translation: CASSFSAGTTDTQYF.

The chain carries TRBV7-2 and TRBJ2-3; 10 bases line up with TRBD2. The V and J ends lost 5 bases and 4 bases, in that order; junction bases with no gene match: 6. Germline V gene lookup returns CDR1 SGHTA and CDR2 FQGNSA. CDR3 length: 15 amino acids. The CDR3 here is CASSPGLAGADTQYF. CDR3 bases: TGTGCCAGCAGCCCGGGGCTAGCGGGAGCAGATACGCAGTATTTT.

V and J are TRBV9 and TRBJ2-7, with D maybe TRBD1 (7 bases). Per the germline V gene, CDR1 is SGDLS and CDR2 is YYNGEE. The CDR3 consists of 17 residues. V lost 0 bases and J 6 bases, leaving 22 bases between the germline ends. The chain's CDR3 is CASSVGSTGGKGAEQYF. The CDR3 nucleotides read TGTGCCAGCAGCGTAGGAAGTACTGGGGGGAAGGGGGCCGAGCAGTACTTC.

The chain links TRBV6-6 to TRBJ2-7, with 13 bases fitting TRBD2. Germline V gene data show CDR1 as MNHNY and CDR2 as SVGAGI (reference sequence). CDR3 size: 15 residues. Trimming removed 6 bases from V and 7 bases from J; junction bases left unmatched: 9. The DNA of the CDR3 is TGTGCCAGCAGGGTCGGACTAGCGGGAGCTGGTGAGCAGTACTTC. Its translation: CASRVGLAGAGEQYF.

This sequence joins TRBV2 and TRBJ1-1; D is unresolved. This CDR3 comprises 16 residues. The V gene lost 3 bases and the J gene lost 0 bases, with 14 bases spanning the gap. Germline V lookup: CDR1 SNHLY, CDR2 FYNNEI. DNA for the CDR3: TGTGCCAGCAGTGATGTAGGCGGCTCCTTGAACACTGAAGCTTTCTTT. It codes for CASSDVGGSLNTEAFF.

This clone occurred once. The chain employs TRBV19 and TRBJ1-2; D remains ambiguous. From germline, CDR1 is LNHDA and CDR2 SQIVND (reference sequence). Trimming cost V 3 bases and J 6 bases, with 14 bases left between them. The CDR3 is 14 amino acids. The DNA of the CDR3 is TGTGCCAGTAGTATCAACAGCCCCGGTGATGGCTACACCTTC. Amino acid sequence: CASSINSPGDGYTF.

The rearrangement joins TRBV6-1 to TRBJ2-1; no definite D call. CDR3 size: 15 residues. CDR1 MNHNS and CDR2 SASEGT come from the germline V gene. Trimming cost V 6 bases and J 1 base, with 13 bases left between them. The CDR3 reads CASREYGRSYNEQFF. CDR3 DNA: TGTGCCAGCAGAGAGTACGGCAGGTCCTACAATGAGCAGTTCTTC.

The chain is built from TRBV11-2 and TRBJ2-1; D ambiguous. The germline V gene has CDR1 SGHAT and CDR2 FQNNGV. The V end lost 2 bases, the J end lost 6 bases, and 8 bases lay between the germline ends. The CDR3 has 13 amino acids. The CDR3 loop reads CASSLNRPNEQFF. The CDR3 region has the DNA TGTGCCAGCAGCTTAAACAGACCCAATGAGCAGTTCTTC.

The chain uses TRBV2 and TRBJ1-2; no reliable D call. Trimming removed 8 bases at V and 4 bases at J, with 14 bases between. Germline CDR1 is SNHLY and CDR2 is FYNNEI. The CDR3 totals 13 residues. As DNA, the CDR3 is TGTGCCAGCCACATACTGGGAAGCTATGGCTACACCTTC. It translates to CASHILGSYGYTF.

The chain carries TRBV19 and TRBJ2-2; TRBD2 matches at 11 bases. This CDR3 region has 15 residues. V lost 1 base to trimming and J lost 17 bases; unmatched junction nucleotides: 12. Germline V lookup: CDR1 LNHDA, CDR2 SQIVND (reference sequence). Here the CDR3 DNA reads TGTGCCAGTAGTATAGGAGGGGCGACTAGCGGGACCATTTTTTTT. Its protein is CASSIGGATSGTIFF.

The chain recombines TRBV28 with TRBJ2-1; 8 positions match TRBD2. The V gene's germline CDR1 is MDHEN and CDR2 SYDVKM. The CDR3 has 14 amino acids. The junction had 9 bases not matched to a gene; V was cut back by 6 bases and J by 8 bases. DNA for the CDR3: TGTGCCAGCAGGAAGGGCGGGAGGATCGATGAGCAGTTCTTC. This codes for CASRKGGRIDEQFF.

The gene calls are TRBV19 and TRBJ1-2, with D perhaps matching TRBD1 (5 bases). CDR3 size: 15 residues. V was cut by 6 bases and J by 0 bases, with 14 bases left in between. Per germline, CDR1 LNHDA and CDR2 SQIVND (reference sequence). This CDR3 is CASRGGVDSNYGYTF. CDR3 sequence (DNA): TGTGCCAGTAGGGGGGGAGTGGATTCTAACTATGGCTACACCTTC.

V gene TRBV7-9 combines with J gene TRBJ2-1, with 7 bases aligning to TRBD2. CDR1 and CDR2 from the germline V gene are SEHNR and FQNEAQ (reference sequence). Trimming at V came to 5 bases and at J to 8 bases, leaving 9 bases not matched to a gene. The CDR3 contains 14 residues. As DNA, the CDR3 is TGTGCCAGCAGCCGACCCCGGGAGGTCTATGAGCAGTTCTTC. Its translation: CASSRPREVYEQFF.

The chain carries TRBV28 and TRBJ1-6; D possibly corresponds to TRBD1 (6 bases). V was trimmed by 5 bases and J by 7 bases, leaving 12 bases between them. From germline, CDR1 is MDHEN and CDR2 SYDVKM. CDR3 length equals 14 residues. CDR3 sequence reads: CASSPQRGNSPLHF. Here the CDR3 DNA reads TGTGCCAGCAGTCCACAGAGGGGGAATTCACCCCTCCACTTT.

V gene TRBV4-3 combines with J gene TRBJ2-3; TRBD2 might be the D (6 bases). CDR3 length: 14 amino acids. V gave up 0 bases and J gave up 6 bases, with 10 bases separating them. The germline CDR1 and CDR2 sequences are LGHNA and YSLEER. CDR3 coding DNA: TGCGCCAGCAGCCAAGAGGAGGGCCCCGATACGCAGTATTTT. This sequence encodes CASSQEEGPDTQYF.

The chain combines TRBV6-1 with TRBJ1-1; D perhaps matches TRBD1 (5 bases). Trimming removed 5 bases from V and 5 bases from J, with 12 bases in between. The germline CDR1 and CDR2 sequences are MNHNS and SASEGT. The CDR3 is 13 residues long. The CDR3 protein is CASSWDGETEAFF. In DNA form, the CDR3 reads TGTGCCAGCAGTTGGGACGGGGAAACTGAAGCTTTCTTT.